This TCR beta chain comes out of a study of identical twins. General study results and limits: An excess of low generation probability was shown by twin-shared out-of-frame alpha sequences. Cord blood beta clonotypes that were abundant carried fewer insertions, and memory repertoires showed no such trend. Conclusions leaned on cross-sectional statistical analysis and did not track the same donors over time.

A universal primer site came from template switching; cDNA carried unique molecular identifiers. From the 5' RACE reads, TCRdb called clonotypes with MiXCR, one entry per CDR3 protein. The data show 350,000 to 400,000 distinct CDR3 sequences, approximately 8.8% seen once. With respect to this clonotype: What it recognizes is unknown.

The specimen was naive T cells sorted from blood. This TCR derives from a woman between 45 and 60 years old in good health.

CDR3 coding DNA: TGTGCCAGCAGTGGGGGTGTGGGTCAGCCCCAGCATTTT. Translation gives CASSGGVGQPQHF. V is TRBV12-3 or TRBV12-4 and J is TRBJ1-5, with D tentatively TRBD1 (5 bases). The germline V and J ends were trimmed by 5 bases and 6 bases, with 11 bases remaining between them. The CDR3 has 13 amino acids.